This T cell receptor (beta chain) was sequenced for a study of blood T cells in healthy people across ages. Study as a whole: Template switching retrieved approximately one barcoded beta molecule for each two T cells.

As for this clonotype: Its antigen remains unidentified.

Notes on the study in general: A roughly linear fall in TCR beta diversity per million T cells was seen with increasing age.

Trimming left V 3 bases short and J 8 bases short, with 6 bases between. This CDR3 comprises 11 residues. Germline CDR1 reads SGDLS; CDR2 reads YYNGEE. Next came a second PCR, run for about 6 to 12 cycles, which used a sample-barcoded 5' primer along with a J-beta primer mix. Via MiXCR, TCRdb re-called the 5' RACE reads, giving one row per CDR3 protein. The sample consists of roughly 900,000 distinct CDR3 sequences, about 30% of them appearing once. The draw of peripheral blood yielded 8.5 to 10 milliliters from each donor. The V gene is TRBV9, the J gene TRBJ2-1; D remains ambiguous. The sequencing input was blood. The source of this sequence is a woman of 80 years or more in good health. The CDR3 loop is CASSAQYEQFF. In DNA form, the CDR3 reads TGTGCCAGCAGCGCCCAATATGAGCAGTTCTTC.